This T cell receptor (beta chain) was observed in a study of shared clonotypes between healthy human individuals. Whole-study findings and limits: When naive CD4 clonotypes were compared across a few donors, approximately 5% were shared. Investigators expected sequencing depth to affect clonotype sharing among donors. Sorted-subset sequencing, rarefaction showed, was incomplete despite large depth.

Sequencing was performed with immunoSEQ multiplex PCR; in TCRdb, only in-frame clones are kept and a portion is missing. The repertoire holds over a million clones, with more than 75% as singletons. Germline V gene sequence: CDR1 SGDLS, CDR2 YYNGEE. The CDR3 is made up of 16 amino acids. Trimming took off 4 bases at V and 3 bases at J, with 19 bases between the two ends. CD4+ cells yielded CD45RA+ naive and CD45RA-negative memory subsets. In regard to this clone: Its target is unknown.

The receptor was derived from a young man in good health. Some clones in this sample may be carry-over from other donors' samples. The chain couples TRBV9 to TRBJ1-2; possible D gene TRBD1, 6 bases. Sequenced: memory CD4+ T cells from PBMCs. Specified subset: CD45RA-negative fraction. CDR3 coding DNA: TGTGCCAGCAGCCTACGGGCCAGGGGCTGGGACTATGGCTACACCTTC. Translated: CASSLRARGWDYGYTF.